Here is one T cell receptor (beta chain) with its context. Sequenced by immunoSEQ multiplex PCR; TCRdb stores in-frame clones only, minus some. The repertoire holds some 640,000 clones, with roughly 86% as singletons. The data belong to a study of shared T cell receptors in the human thymus. The same sample was also studied in work on human thymus T cells. That investigation notes: Donor material was obtained from healthy Finnish infants undergoing corrective surgery for congenital heart defects. Thymic material originated from resections removed in the course of corrective heart surgery. Gene usage for V and J segments appeared biased in thymic and blood repertoires. Thymic repertoires overlap heavily among unrelated individuals, related research has reported.

The sequence derives from a boy under two years old with a congenital heart defect. The sequencing input was thymocytes.

The CDR3 DNA is TGTGCCACCAGCCGCCGACTGGGGGGAAACTACAATGAGCAGTTCTTC. Residues: CATSRRLGGNYNEQFF. The J gene is TRBJ2-1, the V gene TRBV15, with a possible D match to TRBD2 (6 bases). Germline V gene data show CDR1 as LNHNV and CDR2 as YYDKDF (reference sequence). The CDR3 contains 16 residues. Trimming took 5 bases from V and 3 from J, leaving 17 bases between them.